This T cell receptor (beta chain) stems from a study of T cells in Graves' hyperthyroidism and ophthalmopathy (dated by TCRdb to about 2019). Looking at the study overall: Peripheral blood was collected at initial diagnosis, before any treatment. A discovery cohort of roughly 96 patients, roughly 45 with Graves' ophthalmopathy and under 60 with stable Graves' hyperthyroidism, was used to find distinguishing TCR V-J signatures. Prospective prediction of ophthalmopathy was tested in an independent validation cohort consisting of roughly 20 hyperthyroidism patients and some 16 patients who later progressed to ophthalmopathy. The 100 or so discovery patients were randomly split 7:3 into training and test sets. In more than 5 Graves' hyperthyroidism patients, the study also compared T-cell repertoires from thyroid tissue with T-cell repertoires from blood. After sampling, hyperthyroidism patients received methimazole starting at 30 mg daily, and ophthalmopathy patients received high-dose intravenous methylprednisolone. According to the paper, TCR Vbeta CDR3 sequencing was carried out on 135 peripheral blood samples, which came from approximately 43 ophthalmopathy, fewer than 80 hyperthyroidism and roughly 17 progressor patients.

V trim: 6 bases; J trim: 7 bases; unmatched bases: 12. From the cysteine through the phenylalanine, the CDR3 covers 15 amino acids. Just the 45-base CDR3 DNA is kept, in frame starting at base 1. CDR1 and CDR2, looked up from the germline V gene, are SQVTM and ANQGSEA. The TCR beta CDR3 regions were amplified from RNA transcripts. The TCR CDR3 was subjected to a first round of RT-PCR using the HTBI primer set and the Qiagen OneStep RT-PCR kit. Libraries were constructed in a second round of multiplex PCR, after which size selection and purification were carried out. Libraries were sequenced paired-end with 100 bp reads on an Illumina HiSeq2000. The authors' pipeline ran thus. SOAPnuke was used to process the raw data, throwing out any read that contained adapters or uncalled bases, had a mean Phred below 15, or lacked an exact constant-primer or identifier match. High-quality paired reads were merged with COPE v1.2.5, and unique nucleotide sequences were defined as clonotypes. MiTCR v1.1 was used to align the clonotypes against IMGT TRBV, TRBD and TRBJ reference segments. Only V-J combinations with frequency above 0.0001, covering about 99% of repertoires, were analysed. A TCS score was defined as the ratio between F50 (clonal expansion) and ExV (chaos), using BLOSUM62-based TCRdist between CDR3 peptides within each V-J. Welch's t-statistics and random forest reduced roughly 530 V-J features to about 12, which were used in a naive Bayes classifier (R e1071). The public reads were run again by TCRdb, first through fastp at Q25 and then through MiXCR, and only productive beta chains were kept. Records with the same CDR3 protein are collapsed into one entry carrying the most frequent genes and DNA. For this entry, the V and J calls and clone size follow TCRdb and not the study's own pipeline. Across this sample there are roughly 110,000 distinct CDR3 sequences, with roughly 15% seen only once. The top ten clones comprise under 45% of the sample.

Stable Graves' hyperthyroidism was defined as no progression to ophthalmopathy during 18 months of follow-up. Hyperthyroidism patients were aged 18 to 65 years and newly diagnosed, with disease duration of less than 2 months. Exclusion was applied to patients with uncontrolled infections, other autoimmune diseases, pregnancy or lactation. Diagnoses relied on clinical symptoms, serum thyroxine and TRAb, thyroid ultrasound and orbital computed tomography. PBMCs were isolated from more than 8 ml of fresh peripheral blood by Ficoll-Paque density gradient centrifugation. Total RNA was extracted using Trizol reagent, and RNA quality was assessed on an Agilent 2100 Bioanalyzer. Turning to this clonotype: Its antigen remains undetermined. No per-base quality is available; no much larger clone lies one base away.

General study outcomes and caveats: Most expanded thyroid clonotypes (frequency above 0.001) were also detected in blood, a finding suggesting that blood repertoires may reflect thyroid immune responses. A model built on a 13 V-J signature distinguished ophthalmopathy from stable hyperthyroidism, reaching 87.88% sensitivity and around 81% specificity in cross-validation and 80%/75% in testing. In validation, the model predicted progression to ophthalmopathy a median of around six months before onset, with approximately 70% sensitivity and about 75% specificity. No statistical method was used to fix the sample size in advance, and group allocation was not hidden from the investigators.

Sequencing was carried out using blood. The sequence came from a woman aged 45-60 years with Graves' hyperthyroidism. The rearranged chain carries TRBV29-1 and TRBJ2-1, with 10 central nucleotides matching TRBD2. For the CDR3, the sequence is CSVALAGDILNEQFF. The DNA sequence is given as TGCAGCGTGGCCCTAGCGGGAGATATCTTAAATGAGCAGTTCTTC.